This T cell receptor beta chain was recorded in a study of T-cell reconstitution after alpha-beta-depleted transplantation in children. During its preparation, the TCRbeta library received unique molecular identifiers. TCRdb called the PCR reads again in MiXCR, with one record for every CDR3 protein. The table lists approximately 400,000 distinct CDR3 sequences, approximately 10% of them singletons. CDR1 SGHAT and CDR2 FQDESV come from the germline V gene (reference sequence). This CDR3 is 17 amino acids long. V shed 2 bases, J shed 0 bases, and the junction held 9 bases outside the gene matches. This sample comprised PBMCs from the stem cell graft donor, obtained from the stem cell graft. The clonotype comes from a human donor who donated a stem cell graft to a child with acute myeloid leukemia. The chain is built from TRBV11-1 and TRBJ2-7, with 8 bases aligning to TRBD1. CDR3 region: CASSLYRTGIFSYEQYF. The DNA of the CDR3 is TGTGCCAGCAGCTTATACCGGACAGGGATTTTCTCCTACGAGCAGTACTTC.